The 27 T cell receptor beta chains below were found in one sample sequenced in a study of Graves' ophthalmopathy and Graves' hyperthyroidism. Amplification of TCR beta CDR3 regions used RNA transcripts. The authors performed first-round RT-PCR with HTBI primers and then a second-round multiplex PCR. In TCRdb, the multiplex PCR reads were re-called with MiXCR into one record per CDR3 protein. The data hold about 550,000 distinct CDR3 sequences, with approximately 37% observed a single time. What was sequenced was peripheral blood or thyroid tissue (not recorded which). These TCRs come from an adult man with Graves' hyperthyroidism.

This sequence joins TRBV7-9 and TRBJ1-4; D unresolved. The CDR3 consists of 16 residues. Germline V gene data show CDR1 as SEHNR and CDR2 as FQNEAQ (reference sequence). The germline V and J ends were trimmed by 2 bases and 4 bases, with 14 bases remaining between them. In nucleotides, the CDR3 is TGTGCCAGCAGCTTAAGCGGGAGTGGCCATAATGAAAAACTGTTTTTT. This encodes CASSLSGSGHNEKLFF. Together with reference TRBV7-9 and TRBJ1-4, the CDR3 gives the full variable domain: DTGVSQNPRHKITKRGQNVTFRCDPISEHNRLYWYRQTLGQGPEFLTYFQNEAQLEKSRLLSDRFSAERPKGSFSTLEIQRTEQGDSAMYLCASSLSGSGHNEKLFFGSGTQLSVL.

This chain links TRBV19 with TRBJ2-7; D ambiguous. In germline, CDR1 is LNHDA, CDR2 SQIVND (reference sequence). Deletions cut 5 bases from V and 2 bases from J, with 13 bases between. This CDR3 spans 14 amino acids. The CDR3 DNA follows: TGTGCCAGTAGTGCTAGTGAGTGGGCCTACGAGCAGTACTTC. This sequence encodes CASSASEWAYEQYF.

The CDR3 loop is CASSLGGRRETQYF. The DNA of the CDR3 is TGTGCCAGCAGCTTAGGGGGCAGGAGAGAGACCCAGTACTTC. The J gene is TRBJ2-5, the V gene TRBV7-3; perhaps TRBD1 as D (6 bases). V was trimmed by 2 bases and J by 4 bases, leaving 11 bases between them. CDR3 size: 14 residues. Germline loops: CDR1 SGHTA, CDR2 FQGTGA.

This clonotype was counted ten times or more. The genes are TRBV20-1 and TRBJ2-7, with a tentative D call TRBD2 (6 bases). Trimming left V 6 bases short and J 4 bases short, with 19 bases between. Germline CDR1 is DFQATT and CDR2 is SNEGSKA (reference sequence). The CDR3 runs 14 residues. The CDR3 region is CSARAVGGYYEQYF. Written as DNA, the CDR3 is TGCAGTGCCAGGGCAGTGGGGGGATATTACGAGCAGTACTTC.

V and J are TRBV25-1 and TRBJ1-5; D is unclear. The germline V gene has CDR1 MGHDK and CDR2 SYGVNS. V was shortened by 8 bases and J by 2 bases, with 16 bases between the two germline ends. The CDR3 consists of 15 residues. The CDR3 DNA reads as TGTGCCAGCTCATCATACGCGACGCGCAATCAGCCCCAGCATTTT. Translation gives CASSSYATRNQPQHF.

This clonotype was seen at least ten times. At one end the junction does not follow the germline gene, possibly because of a read error. The chain uses TRBV5-1 and TRBJ2-6, with TRBD1 matching over 7 bases. The CDR3 totals 15 residues. CDR1 is SGHRS, CDR2 YFSETQ, per germline. The CDR3: CASSRQGSGANVLTF. Here the CDR3 DNA reads TGTGCCAGTAGCAGACAGGGTTCTGGGGCCAACGTCCTGACTTTC.

CDR3 residues: CASSVGNEKLFF. CDR3 coding DNA: TGTGCCAGCAGCGTAGGTAATGAAAAACTGTTTTTT. The J gene is TRBJ1-4, the V gene TRBV9; D ambiguous. Trimming took off 0 bases at V and 4 bases at J, with 1 base between the two ends. Germline loops: CDR1 SGDLS, CDR2 YYNGEE. The CDR3 spans 12 residues.

There are many counts of this clonotype. This chain links TRBV7-9 with TRBJ1-4, with 7 positions matching TRBD1. The germline gives CDR1 SEHNR, CDR2 FQNEAQ (reference sequence). This CDR3 is 16 amino acids long. Trimming cost V 5 bases and J 8 bases; bases outside gene matches: 14. CDR3 in DNA: TGTGCCAGCAGCCGACCGGAAGGGGGCCTGGGCGAAAAACTGTTTTTT. This gives the protein CASSRPEGGLGEKLFF.

As for this clonotype: A read error is possible here, since a much larger clone lies one base away. This sequence joins TRBV13 and TRBJ2-7; D perhaps matches TRBD2 (7 bases). Germline CDR1 is PRHDT and CDR2 is FYEKMQ (reference sequence). The CDR3 spans 15 residues. CDR3 coding DNA: TGTGCCAGCAGCTTAGAGGGGGGGCACAACTACGAGCGGTACTTC. Translation: CASSLEGGHNYERYF.

The CDR3 is CATRSRGSSGNTIYF. The DNA for the CDR3 is TGTGCCACCAGGAGCAGGGGAAGCTCTGGAAACACCATATATTTT. J is TRBJ1-3 and V is TRBV15, with D maybe TRBD1 (6 bases). The length of the CDR3 is 15 residues. Trimming took off 6 bases at V and 0 bases at J, with 12 bases between the two ends. Looked up from germline, CDR1 is LNHNV and CDR2 is YYDKDF (reference sequence). Full variable domain (outside the CDR3, taken from reference TRBV15 and TRBJ1-3): DAMVIQNPRYQVTQFGKPVTLSCSQTLNHNVMYWYQQKSSQAPKLLFHYYDKDFNNEADTPDNFQSRRPNTSFCFLDIRSPGLGDTAMYLCATRSRGSSGNTIYFGEGSWLTVV.

The chain is built from TRBV13 and TRBJ2-2; D possibly corresponds to TRBD1 (5 bases). V was pared by 2 bases and J by 5 bases, with 21 bases between. In germline, CDR1 is PRHDT, CDR2 FYEKMQ (reference sequence). The CDR3 sequence is 18 residues long. CDR3 DNA sequence: TGTGCCAGCAGCTTAAGGTCAGGGCCTTACCAAGAGACCGGGGAGCTGTTTTTT. It codes for CASSLRSGPYQETGELFF.

This clonotype has a count of ten or more. The chain employs TRBV7-9 and TRBJ2-7; D is tentatively TRBD1 or TRBD2 (6 bases each). V was trimmed by 11 bases and J by 0 bases, leaving 20 bases between them. The CDR3 is made up of 15 amino acids. Germline V gives CDR1 SEHNR, CDR2 FQNEAQ (reference sequence). The CDR3 loop is CAGSTGGLSSYEQYF. The CDR3 nucleotides read TGTGCCGGCTCTACTGGGGGGCTGAGCTCCTACGAGCAGTACTTC.

With respect to this clonotype: A much bigger clone sits one base away, suggesting this may be a read error. The chain employs TRBV5-4 and TRBJ1-1; weak D call: TRBD1 (5 bases). Trimming took 8 bases from V and 3 from J, leaving 20 bases between them. CDR3 length equals 15 residues. Germline-derived CDR1 and CDR2 are SGHNT and YYREEE (reference sequence). CDR3 amino acids: CARSPDGAWDTEAFF. The CDR3 coding sequence is TGTGCCAGAAGCCCGGACGGGGCCTGGGACACTGAAGCTTTCTTT.

The chain carries TRBV12-3 or TRBV12-4 and TRBJ1-5, with 9 bases aligning to TRBD1. The CDR3 has 13 amino acids. V dropped 5 bases and J dropped 6; count of bases not matched to a gene: 2. CDR3 region: CASSTGGPQPQHF. Written as DNA, the CDR3 is TGTGCCAGCAGTACAGGGGGCCCTCAGCCCCAGCATTTT.

The chain combines TRBV15 with TRBJ2-3; D perhaps matches TRBD2 (5 bases). Germline assignment: CDR1 LNHNV and CDR2 YYDKDF (reference sequence). The CDR3 is made up of 14 amino acids. V lost 1 base to trimming and J lost 6 bases, with 11 bases between them. The CDR3 coding sequence is TGTGCCACCAGCAGAGCCCCAACGGGGGATACGCAGTATTTT. It is translated as CATSRAPTGDTQYF.

The rearrangement links TRBV29-1 to TRBJ1-2; maybe TRBD1 (6 bases). Per the germline V gene, CDR1 is SQVTM and CDR2 is ANQGSEA. Between the trimmed V and J ends, which lost 4 bases and 1 base, there was a span of 13 bases. This CDR3 comprises 14 residues. DNA of the CDR3: TGCAGCGTTGTGTGGACAGAATTTAACTATGGCTACACCTTC. Translated, it gives CSVVWTEFNYGYTF.

V and J are TRBV20-1 and TRBJ2-5; tentative D call: TRBD1 (5 bases). The last part of the DNA fits TRBJ2-1 better; the J call may be wrong. Germline V gene sequence: CDR1 DFQATT, CDR2 SNEGSKA (reference sequence). This CDR3 is 13 amino acids long. CDR3 in amino acids: CSARGPGLDEQFF. The CDR3 DNA sequence: TGCAGTGCTAGAGGGCCAGGGCTCGATGAGCAGTTCTTC.

The CDR3 here is CASSIRDTENTEAFF. DNA of the CDR3: TGTGCCAGTAGTATCAGGGACACGGAAAACACTGAAGCTTTCTTT. This chain connects TRBV19 to TRBJ1-1; D may be TRBD1 (6 bases). The CDR3 spans 15 residues. V shed 3 bases and J shed 2 bases, with 13 bases lying between them. Germline V CDR1 and CDR2: LNHDA, SQIVND (reference sequence).

The chain uses TRBV5-8 and TRBJ1-6; 7 positions match TRBD1. Germline V lookup: CDR1 SGHTS, CDR2 YDEGEE. This CDR3 is 18 amino acids long. Trimming at V came to 0 bases and at J to 0 bases, leaving 6 bases not matched to a gene. CDR3 sequence (DNA): TGTGCCAGCAGCTTGGGCAGGGGGAGAAGCTCCTATAATTCACCCCTCCACTTT. This codes for CASSLGRGRSSYNSPLHF.

Many counts were recorded for this clonotype. The CDR3 DNA follows: TGTGCCAGCAGTGAAGCAGGTCAGGGGGCGAACACCGGGGAGCTGTTTTTT. It yields the protein CASSEAGQGANTGELFF. The chain carries TRBV2 and TRBJ2-2; 7 positions agree with TRBD1. V dropped 0 bases and J dropped 0; count of bases not matched to a gene: 4. The CDR3 consists of 17 residues. Germline V CDR1 and CDR2: SNHLY, FYNNEI.

J is TRBJ2-5 and V is TRBV29-1; TRBD2 matches at 8 bases. This CDR3 is built from 13 residues. V was pared by 8 bases and J by 4 bases, with 9 bases of the junction left unmatched. Germline CDR1 SQVTM, CDR2 ANQGSEA. As DNA, the CDR3 is TGCAGCTTGGACGGGGGGGGCCCAGAGACCCAGTACTTC. Protein sequence: CSLDGGGPETQYF.

This chain links TRBV6-6 with TRBJ2-7; 8 bases fit TRBD1. In germline, CDR1 is MNHNY, CDR2 SVGAGI (reference sequence). CDR3 length: 15 residues. V shed 5 bases, J shed 5 bases, and the junction held 11 bases outside the gene matches. This CDR3 reads CASSERTGSIHEQYF. The CDR3 DNA reads as TGTGCCAGCAGTGAACGGACAGGGAGTATCCACGAGCAGTACTTC.

V and J are TRBV20-1 and TRBJ1-5; the D gene is possibly TRBD1 (6 bases). Germline assignment: CDR1 DFQATT and CDR2 SNEGSKA (reference sequence). The germline V and J ends were trimmed by 7 bases and 4 bases, with 20 bases remaining between them. The CDR3 totals 15 residues. The CDR3: CSVAAGAVFNQPQHF. CDR3 coding DNA: TGCAGTGTCGCAGCAGGGGCCGTTTTTAATCAGCCCCAGCATTTT.

The chain has TRBV10-3 and TRBJ2-3, with TRBD2 matching over 13 bases. The V gene end was trimmed by 3 bases and the J gene end by 5 bases; junction bases not matched to a gene: 5. The CDR3 sequence is 16 residues long. CDR1 and CDR2 (germline): ENHRY, SYGVKD. CDR3 nucleotide sequence: TGTGCCATCAGTGAAATCGGACTAGCGGGGGAAGATACGCAGTATTTT. It translates to CAISEIGLAGEDTQYF.

This clonotype has at least ten counts. The chain recombines TRBV6-1 with TRBJ1-6; D ambiguous. The CDR3 runs to 17 residues. Germline CDR1 is MNHNS and CDR2 is SASEGT. The ends were cut back, 5 bases at V and 0 bases at J, with 14 bases in the middle. CDR3 amino acids: CASSRKSESSYNSPLHF. The CDR3, as DNA: TGTGCCAGCAGTCGCAAGTCCGAGAGCTCCTATAATTCACCCCTCCACTTT.

This clonotype has at least ten counts. This chain connects TRBV12-3 or TRBV12-4 to TRBJ1-2; 9 bases map to TRBD1. The CDR3 covers 14 residues. V trimming: 6 bases; J trimming: 5 bases; junction bases outside the gene matches: 7. Here the CDR3 reads CASRVGTGHYGYTF. The CDR3 DNA sequence: TGTGCCAGCAGAGTCGGGACAGGGCATTATGGCTACACCTTC.

This clonotype was seen at least ten times. The chain uses TRBV19 and TRBJ1-5, with D possibly matching TRBD1 (5 bases). CDR1 is LNHDA and CDR2 is SQIVND in the germline V gene (reference sequence). The CDR3 contains 16 residues. Trimming shortened V by 2 bases and J by 1 base, and 12 bases separated the two germline ends. CDR3 protein: CASSILSGQSNQPQHF. The CDR3, as DNA: TGTGCCAGTAGTATATTGTCAGGGCAGAGCAATCAGCCCCAGCATTTT.